Below, 12 T cell receptor beta chains from the same sample are listed, as sequenced in a study of blood T cells in healthy people across ages (dated by TCRdb to the mid-2010s). The method behind the library was 5' RACE. The sequencing machine was an Illumina HiSeq 2500. A second PCR of roughly 6 to 11 cycles was run with a J-beta primer mix and a sample-barcoded 5' primer. The raw public reads went through TCRdb reprocessing: fastp at Q25, MiXCR clone calling, in-frame beta chains kept. Every distinct CDR3 protein forms one entry, paired with its most common genes and DNA. The sample profile shows fewer than 700,000 distinct CDR3 sequences; roughly 48% of them were found once. The ten largest clones capture about 26% of the sample. Sequencing used blood. These receptor sequences come from an older man in good health.

The chain joins TRBV6-1 to TRBJ2-1; 7 bases align to TRBD2. The CDR3 runs 16 residues. V dropped 4 bases and J dropped 0; count of bases not matched to a gene: 6. The germline gives CDR1 MNHNS, CDR2 SASEGT. The CDR3 DNA reads TGTGCCAGCAGTGGGGACTACGCGAGCTCCTACAATGAGCAGTTCTTC. Translating it yields CASSGDYASSYNEQFF.

The chain links TRBV6-5 to TRBJ2-1; 10 nucleotides line up with TRBD2. CDR3 size: 15 residues. Germline CDR1 reads MNHEY; CDR2 reads SVGAGI. Unmatched junction bases numbered 7, after V lost 2 bases and J lost 9 bases. In DNA, the CDR3 is TGTGCCAGCAGTTACGCTCTAGCGGGAGAGGTTGAGCAGTTCTTC. It translates to CASSYALAGEVEQFF.

The chain joins TRBV7-9 to TRBJ2-1; no clear D gene. Trimming shortened V by 1 base and J by 7 bases, and 11 bases separated the two germline ends. The CDR3 contains 14 residues. Germline CDR1 is SEHNR and CDR2 is FQNEAQ (reference sequence). CDR3 in amino acids: CASSLGSIGNEQFF. CDR3 DNA sequence: TGTGCCAGCAGCTTAGGCAGCATTGGGAATGAGCAGTTCTTC. The whole variable domain, filled in from reference TRBV7-9 and TRBJ2-1, reads DTGVSQNPRHKITKRGQNVTFRCDPISEHNRLYWYRQTLGQGPEFLTYFQNEAQLEKSRLLSDRFSAERPKGSFSTLEIQRTEQGDSAMYLCASSLGSIGNEQFFGPGTRLTVL.

This clonotype has only a few counts. V and J are TRBV7-9 and TRBJ1-2; 9 bases are shared with TRBD1. CDR3 length equals 14 residues. The germline CDR1 and CDR2 sequences are SEHNR and FQNEAQ (reference sequence). V lost 4 bases to trimming and J lost 7 bases; unmatched junction nucleotides: 7. The CDR3 is CASSYRGRLGGYTF. The CDR3 DNA sequence: TGTGCCAGCAGCTACAGGGGGCGTCTGGGTGGCTACACCTTC.

This clonotype turned up a few times. This chain's CDR3 is CASGLGLAGGASEQFF. In DNA, the CDR3 is TGTGCCAGCGGCCTGGGACTAGCGGGAGGGGCGAGTGAGCAGTTCTTC. V is TRBV12-3 or TRBV12-4 and J is TRBJ2-1, with 16 bases fitting TRBD2. The CDR3 is 16 amino acids. With V trimmed by 8 bases and J by 9 bases, 10 bases remained unmatched.

This clonotype was seen just once. This chain's CDR3 is CASSLSGGMNTEAFF. The CDR3 coding sequence is TGTGCCAGCAGCTTAAGCGGGGGAATGAACACTGAAGCTTTCTTT. The chain joins TRBV7-9 to TRBJ1-1, with D tentatively TRBD1 (5 bases). Trimming pared 2 bases from V and 0 bases from J, leaving 10 bases between. In germline, CDR1 is SEHNR, CDR2 FQNEAQ (reference sequence). The CDR3 covers 15 residues. Using reference TRBV7-9 and TRBJ1-1 for the parts outside the CDR3, the full variable domain is DTGVSQNPRHKITKRGQNVTFRCDPISEHNRLYWYRQTLGQGPEFLTYFQNEAQLEKSRLLSDRFSAERPKGSFSTLEIQRTEQGDSAMYLCASSLSGGMNTEAFFGQGTRLTVV.

The V gene is TRBV29-1, the J gene TRBJ1-5; D perhaps matches TRBD1 (6 bases). CDR3 length equals 14 residues. Germline V gene sequence: CDR1 SQVTM, CDR2 ANQGSEA. The V and J ends lost 6 bases and 0 bases respectively, with 12 bases between them. CDR3: CSVPTGNSNQPQHF. The CDR3 coding sequence is TGCAGCGTGCCGACAGGTAATAGCAATCAGCCCCAGCATTTT.

The rearrangement links TRBV7-6 to TRBJ1-5, with D unclear. CDR3 size: 12 residues. The ends were cut back, 7 bases at V and 2 bases at J, with 6 bases in the middle. The germline CDR1 and CDR2 sequences are SGHVS and FNYEAQ. The CDR3 sequence: CASTSGNQPQHF. The CDR3 coding sequence is TGTGCCAGCACCTCCGGCAATCAGCCCCAGCATTTT.

This clonotype has only a few counts. The rearrangement uses TRBV28 and TRBJ2-7, with D perhaps given as TRBD1 or TRBD2 (5 bases each). Trimming took off 5 bases at V and 5 bases at J, with 22 bases between the two ends. CDR3 length equals 16 residues. The V gene's germline CDR1 is MDHEN and CDR2 SYDVKM. This chain's CDR3 is CASSPPGRTRDDEQYF. As DNA, the CDR3 is TGTGCCAGCAGTCCGCCTGGACGGACCCGGGACGACGAGCAGTACTTC.

The genes are TRBV5-1 and TRBJ1-6, with D hard to call. The V and J ends lost 4 bases and 6 bases respectively, with 8 bases between them. The CDR3 has 13 amino acids. Germline V gene lookup returns CDR1 SGHRS and CDR2 YFSETQ. Here the CDR3 reads CASSTAPNSPLHF. CDR3 nucleotides: TGCGCCAGCAGCACGGCCCCTAATTCACCCCTCCACTTT.

This clonotype has a handful of counts. V and J are TRBV9 and TRBJ2-5, with D unresolved. V dropped 0 bases and J dropped 3 bases, with 9 bases sitting between them. The CDR3 extends over 14 amino acids. Per germline, CDR1 SGDLS and CDR2 YYNGEE. The CDR3: CASSVGPEEETQYF. CDR3 DNA: TGTGCCAGCAGCGTAGGACCAGAAGAAGAGACCCAGTACTTC.

The chain couples TRBV6-1 to TRBJ2-3; 9 nucleotides line up with TRBD2. CDR3 length: 17 amino acids. V shed 3 bases, J shed 4 bases, and the junction held 11 bases outside the gene matches. Per the germline V gene, CDR1 is MNHNS and CDR2 is SASEGT. The DNA of the CDR3 is TGTGCCAGCAGTGACCCGGGACTAGCCGCGGGGCCAGATACGCAGTATTTT. Amino acid sequence: CASSDPGLAAGPDTQYF.